This T cell receptor (beta chain) is from a study of T cell changes during pregnancy in multiple sclerosis. This table comes from immunoSEQ multiplex PCR, and its TCRdb copy is limited to in-frame clones, with some not included. Among about 29,000 clones listed, about 89% were seen once. This clone was picked up a small number of times. The CDR3 runs 15 residues. Germline V gene lookup returns CDR1 MNHEY and CDR2 SVGAGI. The V gene end was trimmed by 6 bases and the J gene end by 5 bases; junction bases not matched to a gene: 13. The clonotype was recovered from a female donor with multiple sclerosis, enrolled in a pregnancy study. The sample here was CD8+ T cells from peripheral blood mononuclear cells, taken after pregnancy. The rearrangement uses TRBV6-5 and TRBJ2-7; 7 nucleotides agree with TRBD1. Here the CDR3 reads CASSSAQGDRDEQYF. The CDR3 DNA reads as TGTGCCAGCAGCTCAGCCCAGGGGGATCGGGACGAGCAGTACTTC.